The 25 T cell receptor beta chains below were found in one sample sequenced in a study of cytomegalovirus exposure and HLA in healthy donors. The primer mix had 60 Vbeta and 13 Jbeta primers. Profiled with immunoSEQ multiplex PCR; TCRdb holds only in-frame clones, not every one. Of 150,000 to 200,000 clones listed, approximately 80% are singletons. The specimen was PBMCs. These receptors all stem from a man aged 50-60 years in good health and CMV-seropositive.

This clone is a singleton in its sample. The chain recombines TRBV5-4 with TRBJ1-5; tentative D call: TRBD1 (5 bases). V was shortened by 4 bases and J by 5 bases, with 16 bases between the two germline ends. CDR3 length: 15 amino acids. Germline V gene lookup returns CDR1 SGHNT and CDR2 YYREEE (reference sequence). The CDR3 loop is CASSKAGVLDQPQHF. The CDR3 coding sequence is TGTGCCAGCAGCAAAGCGGGGGTCCTGGATCAGCCCCAGCATTTT.

The chain combines TRBV18 with TRBJ1-1; D is unclear. With 6 bases removed from V and 4 bases from J, the gap between germline ends came to 9 bases. Germline CDR1 is KGHSH and CDR2 is LQKENI. This CDR3 contains 12 residues. The CDR3 is CASSRLGTEAFF. CDR3 in DNA: TGTGCCAGCTCCCGACTAGGCACTGAAGCTTTCTTT.

The chain employs TRBV6-5 and TRBJ2-1, with 7 positions matching TRBD2. Unmatched junction bases numbered 4, after V lost 9 bases and J lost 2 bases. Germline lookup yields CDR1 MNHEY and CDR2 SVGAGI. The CDR3 loop spans 13 amino acids. In DNA form, the CDR3 reads TGTGCCAGTTGGGAGGGGACCTACAATGAGCAGTTCTTC. This codes for CASWEGTYNEQFF.

The genes are TRBV4-3 and TRBJ2-7, with D perhaps TRBD2 (7 bases). Trimming removed 0 bases from V and 6 bases from J, with 21 bases in between. Per germline, CDR1 LGHNA and CDR2 YSLEER. This CDR3 spans 17 amino acids. This chain's CDR3 is CASSQDRPGGLPVEQYF. Written as DNA, the CDR3 is TGCGCCAGCAGCCAAGATAGGCCGGGGGGCCTTCCCGTCGAGCAGTACTTC.

The chain combines TRBV4-3 with TRBJ2-7; 10 bases fit TRBD1. V dropped 4 bases and J dropped 3; count of bases not matched to a gene: 6. Per the germline V gene, CDR1 is LGHNA and CDR2 is YSLEER. CDR3 length: 15 amino acids. The CDR3 DNA reads as TGCGCCAGCAGCCCAGCTGGACAGGGGGGCTACGAGCAGTACTTC. Residues: CASSPAGQGGYEQYF.

V usage is TRBV6-1 and J usage is TRBJ1-2; D unresolved. The CDR3 length is 13 residues. The V and J ends lost 3 bases and 4 bases respectively, with 9 bases between them. Germline V gene lookup returns CDR1 MNHNS and CDR2 SASEGT. The DNA of the CDR3 is TGTGCCAGCAGTGATGCGGCAGCCTATGGCTACACCTTC. Translation gives CASSDAAAYGYTF.

This chain joins TRBV5-4 and TRBJ2-1; 11 nucleotides match TRBD2. V lost 7 bases, J lost 0 bases, and 12 bases stayed unmatched. CDR1 is SGHNT, CDR2 YYREEE, per germline (reference sequence). The CDR3 consists of 18 residues. The CDR3 DNA reads TGTGCCAGCCGGGGGGCTAGCGGGGGGATTAGCTCCTACAATGAGCAGTTCTTC. Encoded protein: CASRGASGGISSYNEQFF.

V and J are TRBV28 and TRBJ2-1; D might be TRBD1 (5 bases). Trimming stripped 5 bases from V and 6 bases from J, with 14 bases between. CDR3 length: 14 amino acids. Per the germline V gene, CDR1 is MDHEN and CDR2 is SYDVKM. This CDR3 reads CASSGRVPPNEQFF. As DNA, the CDR3 is TGTGCCAGCAGTGGCAGGGTCCCGCCCAATGAGCAGTTCTTC.

This clone turned up a few times. The gene calls are TRBV7-7 and TRBJ2-5; 9 bases match TRBD2. CDR1 is SSHAT, CDR2 FNYEAQ, per germline (reference sequence). The CDR3 length is 16 residues. Unmatched junction bases numbered 7, after V lost 1 base and J lost 4 bases. As DNA, the CDR3 is TGTGCCAGCAGCTTAGGTGGCGGGGGGGCCGGAGAGACCCAGTACTTC. Protein: CASSLGGGGAGETQYF.

This clone was picked up one time. The CDR3 is CASTTAGTGHTEAFF. The CDR3 bases are TGTGCCAGTACCACTGCCGGGACAGGGCACACTGAAGCTTTCTTT. The J gene is TRBJ1-1, the V gene TRBV19; 9 positions agree with TRBD1. The CDR3 runs 15 residues. V dropped 7 bases and J dropped 3; count of bases not matched to a gene: 9. CDR1 is LNHDA, CDR2 SQIVND, per germline (reference sequence).

The rearrangement uses TRBV5-4 and TRBJ2-7; TRBD1 might be the D (6 bases). From germline, CDR1 is SGHNT and CDR2 YYREEE (reference sequence). V dropped 4 bases and J dropped 2 bases, with 19 bases sitting between them. CDR3 length equals 16 residues. In DNA form, the CDR3 reads TGTGCCAGCAGCCCTGGAAATAAGGGACACCCCTACGAGCAGTACTTC. Translating it yields CASSPGNKGHPYEQYF.

This chain uses TRBV4-3 with TRBJ2-3; the match to TRBD2 covers 11 bases. With V trimmed by 1 base and J by 2 bases, 8 bases remained unmatched. Germline V gives CDR1 LGHNA, CDR2 YSLEER. The CDR3 length is 18 residues. CDR3 in DNA: TGCGCCAGCAGCCAAGGACTAGCGGGGAGGCTTAACACAGATACGCAGTATTTT. It encodes CASSQGLAGRLNTDTQYF.

This rearrangement joins TRBV6-5 to TRBJ2-7; 9 bases map to TRBD1. CDR3 length: 15 amino acids. The germline V gene encodes CDR1 MNHEY and CDR2 SVGAGI. Trimming cost V 0 bases and J 8 bases; bases outside gene matches: 8. CDR3 in amino acids: CASSYSGQGKGKQYF. The CDR3 nucleotides read TGTGCCAGCAGTTACTCGGGACAGGGTAAAGGAAAGCAGTACTTC.

The CDR3 coding sequence is TGTGCCAGCAGTGAAGCGGGCAGGGGCGGCAATCAGCCCCAGCATTTT. Protein: CASSEAGRGGNQPQHF. The genes are TRBV6-1 and TRBJ1-5, with D perhaps matching TRBD1 (6 bases). V lost 0 bases to trimming and J lost 2 bases, with 11 bases between them. This CDR3 is built from 16 residues. Germline V gives CDR1 MNHNS, CDR2 SASEGT.

The V and J genes are TRBV2 and TRBJ1-6, with 8 bases fitting TRBD1. The CDR3 loop spans 15 amino acids. J was trimmed by 4 bases and V by 8 bases; bases with no gene match: 7. CDR1 is SNHLY, CDR2 FYNNEI, per germline. For the CDR3, the DNA is TGTGCCAGCCGCGGGACAGGTGGATATAATTCACCCCTCCACTTT. This encodes CASRGTGGYNSPLHF.

Only a few counts were recorded for this clone. V usage is TRBV7-2 and J usage is TRBJ1-5, with D possibly TRBD1 on 5 matching bases. The CDR3 runs 14 residues. V lost 3 bases and J 7 bases, leaving 13 bases between the germline ends. CDR1 SGHTA and CDR2 FQGNSA come from the germline V gene. CDR3 coding DNA: TGTGCCAGCAGCTTCGGGCAGGGCGGACAGCCCCAGCATTTT. Translation: CASSFGQGGQPQHF.

The chain combines TRBV10-3 with TRBJ2-1; 12 positions agree with TRBD1. The CDR3 length is 14 residues. The V gene's germline CDR1 is ENHRY and CDR2 SYGVKD. The DNA of the CDR3 is TGTGCGACCGGGACAGGGGGCTCGGTAGATGAGCAGTTCTTC. Translated: CATGTGGSVDEQFF.

The rearrangement uses TRBV7-9 and TRBJ1-2, with 9 bases fitting TRBD1. This CDR3 is built from 15 residues. Per the germline V gene, CDR1 is SEHNR and CDR2 is FQNEAQ (reference sequence). The J segment lost 6 bases and the V segment lost 6 bases, leaving 11 bases of the junction unmatched. CDR3 bases: TGTGCCAGCAGTTACCGGGACAGGGTTATGGATGGCTACACCTTC. Protein sequence: CASSYRDRVMDGYTF.

The chain has TRBV12-1 and TRBJ2-3; TRBD2, the D gene given by the table, was not confirmed from the DNA. TRBV12-1 is an annotated pseudogene. This CDR3 is 20 amino acids long. CDR3 region: CASSFVEDPSRGGQTDTQYF. In nucleotides, the CDR3 is TGTGCCAGCAGCTTTGTCGAGGACCCCTCGCGGGGGGGCCAGACAGATACGCAGTATTTT.

The chain links TRBV4-3 to TRBJ1-6; unclear D gene. The CDR3 spans 16 residues. Trimming left V 0 bases short and J 9 bases short, with 15 bases between. Germline V gene sequence: CDR1 LGHNA, CDR2 YSLEER. CDR3 bases: TGCGCCAGCAGCCAAGATCGCGGGCAGTTCCTTTCACCCCTCCACTTT. Its protein is CASSQDRGQFLSPLHF.

This chain uses TRBV7-6 with TRBJ1-1; 7 nucleotides agree with TRBD1. Trimming took 2 bases from V and 4 from J; bases not matched to a gene: 16. The CDR3 runs 18 residues. CDR1 is SGHVS and CDR2 is FNYEAQ in the germline V gene. The CDR3 spells CASSLSYAGGKRSTEAFF. The CDR3 DNA reads as TGTGCCAGCAGCTTATCCTATGCAGGGGGGAAGCGAAGCACTGAAGCTTTCTTT. The variable domain in full, with the rest retrieved from reference TRBV7-6 and TRBJ1-1, is GAGVSQSPRYKVTKRGQDVALRCDPISGHVSLYWYRQALGQGPEFLTYFNYEAQQDKSGLPNDRFSAERPEGSISTLTIQRTEQRDSAMYRCASSLSYAGGKRSTEAFFGQGTRLTVV.

This chain joins TRBV6-1 and TRBJ1-2; a possible D gene is TRBD1 (5 bases). The CDR3 runs 12 residues. The germline V gene has CDR1 MNHNS and CDR2 SASEGT. Deletions cut 6 bases from V and 13 bases from J, with 18 bases between. Written as DNA, the CDR3 is TGTGCCAGCAGAGCGTGGGGCCCCGCAGCCACCTTC. Protein product: CASRAWGPAATF.

The CDR3 sequence: CASSFAEGLMGGYTF. The CDR3 DNA sequence: TGTGCCAGCAGCTTTGCGGAGGGGCTAATGGGGGGCTACACCTTC. V usage is TRBV7-2 and J usage is TRBJ1-2; D possibly corresponds to TRBD1 (5 bases). V lost 3 bases, J lost 8 bases, and 19 bases lay in between. The germline V gene encodes CDR1 SGHTA and CDR2 FQGNSA. The CDR3 has 15 amino acids.

The chain recombines TRBV10-3 with TRBJ2-3; TRBD2 agrees at 8 bases. Germline V gene sequence: CDR1 ENHRY, CDR2 SYGVKD. This CDR3 is 16 amino acids long. Trimming at V came to 1 base and at J to 0 bases, leaving 3 bases not matched to a gene. The CDR3 here is CAISELQRGSTDTQYF. The CDR3 coding sequence is TGTGCCATCAGTGAGTTGCAGCGGGGGAGCACAGATACGCAGTATTTT.

Here the CDR3 DNA reads TGTGCCAGCAGTTTAGATTTTTTTGGGACAAACTACGAGCAGTACTTC. Translation: CASSLDFFGTNYEQYF. The chain links TRBV6-6 to TRBJ2-7; weak D call: TRBD1 (6 bases). The germline gives CDR1 MNHNY, CDR2 SVGAGI (reference sequence). CDR3 size: 16 residues. The ends were cut back, 4 bases at V and 3 bases at J, with 19 bases in the middle.